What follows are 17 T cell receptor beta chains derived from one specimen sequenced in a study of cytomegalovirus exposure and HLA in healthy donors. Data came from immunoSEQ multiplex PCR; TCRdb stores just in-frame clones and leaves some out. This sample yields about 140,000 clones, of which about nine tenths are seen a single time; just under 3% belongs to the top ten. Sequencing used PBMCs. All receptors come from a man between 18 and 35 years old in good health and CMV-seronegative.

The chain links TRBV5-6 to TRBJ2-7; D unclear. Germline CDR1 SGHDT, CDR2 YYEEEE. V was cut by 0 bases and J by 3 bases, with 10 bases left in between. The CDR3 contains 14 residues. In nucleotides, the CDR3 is TGTGCCAGCAGCTTGGGAGGAAACTACTACGAGCAGTACTTC. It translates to CASSLGGNYYEQYF.

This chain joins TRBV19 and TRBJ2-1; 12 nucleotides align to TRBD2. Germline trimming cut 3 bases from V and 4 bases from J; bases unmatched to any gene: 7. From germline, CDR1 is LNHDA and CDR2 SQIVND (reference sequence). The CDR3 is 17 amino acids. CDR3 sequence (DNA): TGTGCCAGTAGTATTCCTAGCGGGGGGGCCCGGTACAATGAGCAGTTCTTC. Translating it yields CASSIPSGGARYNEQFF.

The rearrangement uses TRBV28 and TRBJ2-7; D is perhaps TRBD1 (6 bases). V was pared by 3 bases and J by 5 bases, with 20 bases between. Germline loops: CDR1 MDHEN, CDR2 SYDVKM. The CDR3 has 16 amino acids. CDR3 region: CASSLWAAGENNEQYF. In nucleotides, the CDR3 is TGTGCCAGCAGTTTGTGGGCCGCAGGGGAAAACAACGAGCAGTACTTC.

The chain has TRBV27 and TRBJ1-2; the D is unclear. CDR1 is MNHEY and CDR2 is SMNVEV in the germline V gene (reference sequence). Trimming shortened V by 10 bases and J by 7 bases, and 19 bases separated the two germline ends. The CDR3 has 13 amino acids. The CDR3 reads CATQQAGMVGYTF. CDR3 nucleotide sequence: TGTGCCACCCAGCAGGCGGGGATGGTTGGCTACACCTTC.

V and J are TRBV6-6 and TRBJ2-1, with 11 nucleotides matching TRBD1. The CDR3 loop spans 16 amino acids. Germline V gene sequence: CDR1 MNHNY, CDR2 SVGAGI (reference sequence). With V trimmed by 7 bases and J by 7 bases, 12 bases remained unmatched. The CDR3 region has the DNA TGTGCCAGCACTAACTCCAGGACAGGGGGCAAAAATGAGCAGTTCTTC. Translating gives CASTNSRTGGKNEQFF.

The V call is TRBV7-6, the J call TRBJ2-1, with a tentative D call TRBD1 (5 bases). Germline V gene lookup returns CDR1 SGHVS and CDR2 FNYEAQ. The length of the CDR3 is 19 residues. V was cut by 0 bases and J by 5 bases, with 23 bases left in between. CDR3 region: CASSLAKTGLSLINNEQFF. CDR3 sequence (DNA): TGTGCCAGCAGCTTAGCGAAAACAGGCCTTAGCCTCATCAACAATGAGCAGTTCTTC.

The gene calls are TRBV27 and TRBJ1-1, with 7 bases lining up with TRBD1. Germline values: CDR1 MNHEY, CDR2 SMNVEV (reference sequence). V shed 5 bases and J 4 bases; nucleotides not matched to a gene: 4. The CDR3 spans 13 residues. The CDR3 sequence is CASSNRGSTEAFF. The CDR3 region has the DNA TGTGCCAGCAGTAACAGGGGTAGCACTGAAGCTTTCTTT.

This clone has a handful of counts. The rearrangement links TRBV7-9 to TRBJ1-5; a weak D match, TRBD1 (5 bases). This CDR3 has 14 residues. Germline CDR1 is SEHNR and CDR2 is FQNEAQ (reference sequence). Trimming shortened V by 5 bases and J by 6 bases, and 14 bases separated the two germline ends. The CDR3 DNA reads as TGTGCCAGCAGCCCTACAGGAGTGACTCAGCCCCAGCATTTT. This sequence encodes CASSPTGVTQPQHF. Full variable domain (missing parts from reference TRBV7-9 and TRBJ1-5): DTGVSQNPRHKITKRGQNVTFRCDPISEHNRLYWYRQTLGQGPEFLTYFQNEAQLEKSRLLSDRFSAERPKGSFSTLEIQRTEQGDSAMYLCASSPTGVTQPQHFGDGTRLSIL.

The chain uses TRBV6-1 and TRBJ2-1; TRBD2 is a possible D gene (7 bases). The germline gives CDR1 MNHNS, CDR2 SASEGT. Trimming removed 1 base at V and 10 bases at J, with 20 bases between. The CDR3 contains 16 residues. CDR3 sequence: CASSEGPFRRGHEQFF. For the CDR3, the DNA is TGTGCCAGCAGTGAAGGCCCCTTTAGGCGGGGGCACGAGCAGTTCTTC.

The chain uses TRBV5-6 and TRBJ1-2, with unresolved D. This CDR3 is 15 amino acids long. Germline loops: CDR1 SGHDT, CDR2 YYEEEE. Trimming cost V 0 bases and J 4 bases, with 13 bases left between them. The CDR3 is CASSLAGSPLYGYTF. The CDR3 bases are TGTGCCAGCAGCTTGGCGGGGTCACCCCTCTATGGCTACACCTTC.

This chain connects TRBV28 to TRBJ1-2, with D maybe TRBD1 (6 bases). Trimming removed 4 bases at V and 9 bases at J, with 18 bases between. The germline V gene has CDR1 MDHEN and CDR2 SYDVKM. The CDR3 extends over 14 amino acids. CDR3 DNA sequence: TGTGCCAGCAGTTCACCAACCTGGGACATTAGCTACACCTTC. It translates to CASSSPTWDISYTF.

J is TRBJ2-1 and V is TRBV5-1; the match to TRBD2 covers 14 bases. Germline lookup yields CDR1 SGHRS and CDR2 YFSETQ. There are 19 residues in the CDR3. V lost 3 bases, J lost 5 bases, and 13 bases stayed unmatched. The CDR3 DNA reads TGCGCCAGCAGCTCCCCAGGAGGGGGACTAGCGGGGGTACACAATGAGCAGTTCTTC. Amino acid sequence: CASSSPGGGLAGVHNEQFF. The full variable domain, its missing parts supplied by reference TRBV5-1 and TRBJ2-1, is KAGVTQTPRYLIKTRGQQVTLSCSPISGHRSVSWYQQTPGQGLQFLFEYFSETQRNKGNFPGRFSGRQFSNSRSEMNVSTLELGDSALYLCASSSPGGGLAGVHNEQFFGPGTRLTVL.

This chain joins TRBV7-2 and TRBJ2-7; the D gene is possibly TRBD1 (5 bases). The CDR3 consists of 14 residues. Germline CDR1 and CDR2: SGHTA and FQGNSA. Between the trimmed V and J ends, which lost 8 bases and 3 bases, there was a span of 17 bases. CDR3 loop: CASRESGYDYEQYF. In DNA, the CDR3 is TGTGCCAGCCGAGAGTCAGGGTACGACTACGAGCAGTACTTC.

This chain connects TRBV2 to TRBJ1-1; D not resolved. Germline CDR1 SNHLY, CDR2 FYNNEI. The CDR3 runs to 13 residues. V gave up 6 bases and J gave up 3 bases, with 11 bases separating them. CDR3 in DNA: TGTGCCAGCAGCGCTAGCCTCTACACTGAAGCTTTCTTT. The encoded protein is CASSASLYTEAFF.

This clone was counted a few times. The CDR3 loop is CASSEGDSWGYTF. CDR3 sequence (DNA): TGTGCCAGCAGCGAAGGGGACTCTTGGGGCTACACCTTC. J is TRBJ1-2 and V is TRBV9, with TRBD1 as a possible D gene (5 bases). The CDR3 contains 13 residues. Germline V gene lookup returns CDR1 SGDLS and CDR2 YYNGEE. Between the trimmed V and J ends, which lost 3 bases and 8 bases, there was a span of 14 bases. Variable domain in full (rest from reference TRBV9 and TRBJ1-2): DSGVTQTPKHLITATGQRVTLRCSPRSGDLSVYWYQQSLDQGLQFLIQYYNGEERAKGNILERFSAQQFPDLHSELNLSSLELGDSALYFCASSEGDSWGYTFGSGTRLTVV.

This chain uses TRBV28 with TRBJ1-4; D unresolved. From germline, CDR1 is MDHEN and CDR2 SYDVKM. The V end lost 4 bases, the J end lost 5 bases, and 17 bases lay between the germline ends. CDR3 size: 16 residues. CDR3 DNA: TGTGCCAGCAGTTCCGCGGTCGGAGCGGTGAATGAAAAACTGTTTTTT. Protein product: CASSSAVGAVNEKLFF.

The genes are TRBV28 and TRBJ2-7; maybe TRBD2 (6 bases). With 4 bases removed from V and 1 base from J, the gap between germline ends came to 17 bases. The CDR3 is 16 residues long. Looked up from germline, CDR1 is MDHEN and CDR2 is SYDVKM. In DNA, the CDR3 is TGTGCCAGCAGTTCCTCTAGCGTCGGTTTTTCCTACGAGCAGTACTTC. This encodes CASSSSSVGFSYEQYF.